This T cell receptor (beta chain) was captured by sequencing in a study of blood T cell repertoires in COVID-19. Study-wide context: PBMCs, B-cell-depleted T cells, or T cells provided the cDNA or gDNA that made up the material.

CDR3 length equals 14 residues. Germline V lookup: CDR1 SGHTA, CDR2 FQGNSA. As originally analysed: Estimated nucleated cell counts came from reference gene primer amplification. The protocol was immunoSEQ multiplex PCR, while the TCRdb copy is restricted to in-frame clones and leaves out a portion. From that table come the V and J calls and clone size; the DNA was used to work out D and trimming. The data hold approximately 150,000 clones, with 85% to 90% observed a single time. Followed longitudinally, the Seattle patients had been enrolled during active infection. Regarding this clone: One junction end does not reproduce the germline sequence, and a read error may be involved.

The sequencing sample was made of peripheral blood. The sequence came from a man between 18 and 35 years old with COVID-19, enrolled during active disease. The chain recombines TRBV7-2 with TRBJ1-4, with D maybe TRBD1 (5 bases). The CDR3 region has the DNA TGTGCCAGCAGCTCCGGGACTGAGAATGAAAAACTGCTTTTT. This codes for CASSSGTENEKLLF.